This T cell receptor (beta chain) was identified during a study of blood T cell repertoires in COVID-19. Assay used: immunoSEQ multiplex PCR; TCRdb lists only in-frame clones, some missing. The profile shows more than 85,000 clones, approximately 67% of them singletons. CDR3 length: 14 amino acids. Germline values: CDR1 ENHRY, CDR2 SYGVKD. V was trimmed by 0 bases and J by 1 base, leaving 6 bases between them. The chain combines TRBV10-3 with TRBJ2-5, with D possibly being TRBD1 (5 bases). The receptor was isolated from a woman aged 55-69 years with acute or convalescent COVID-19. Sample: peripheral blood. Here the CDR3 reads CAISESGVQETQYF. CDR3 DNA: TGTGCCATCAGTGAGTCAGGGGTCCAAGAGACCCAGTACTTC.